This is a list of T cell receptor beta chains from one sample in a study of shared clonotypes between healthy human individuals. Libraries were prepared by immunoSEQ multiplex PCR; TCRdb keeps only in-frame clonotypes and omits some of them. The table shows around 690,000 clones, with 90% occurring only once. The sequencing input was memory CD8+ T cells from PBMCs. These TCRs come from a man aged 18 to 30 in good health. Some clones in this sample may be carry-over from other donors' samples. Each CDR3 is given with its conserved first and last residue. A D gene is named only where the DNA matches it firmly. Size is omitted from some rows. Given values are once, few, many or a class for expanded clones.

d_call	j_call	clone_size	v_call	cdr3_nt	cdr3_aa
.	TRBJ2-7	few	TRBV27	TGTGCCAGCAGTCCATTTTTAGGCTACGAGCAGTACTTC	CASSPFLGYEQYF
TRBD1	TRBJ1-2	.	TRBV10-3	TGTGCCATCAGTGAAGGACAGGCGTCCTATGGCTACACCTTC	CAISEGQASYGYTF
TRBD2	TRBJ2-7	.	TRBV5-4	TGTGCCAGCAGCTTGAAATTCAAGCGGGAGGGATACGAGCAGTACTTC	CASSLKFKREGYEQYF
TRBD1	TRBJ1-1	.	TRBV27	TGTGCCAGCAAACCGGGACAGGGGGCAGGTGAAGCTTTCTTT	CASKPGQGAGEAFF
.	TRBJ1-5	few	TRBV27	TGTGCCAGCAGTCCCCTCACAGGGCCGGCCAATCAGCCCCAGCATTTT	CASSPLTGPANQPQHF
.	TRBJ1-2	.	TRBV27	TGTGCCAGCAGTTTTTCACTAGGGGATGGCTACACCTTC	CASSFSLGDGYTF
.	TRBJ2-5	.	TRBV7-8	TGTGCCAGCAGCGTCTCGAGACAGTACCAAGAGACCCAGTACTTC	CASSVSRQYQETQYF
TRBD1	TRBJ2-1	.	TRBV6-5	TGTGCCAGCAGCCCGACAGGGACCCACTACAATGAGCAGTTCTTC	CASSPTGTHYNEQFF
TRBD2	TRBJ2-2	.	TRBV11-2	TGTGCCAGCAGCTTAGTAGCGGGAGGTACACCCAGGGAGCTGTTTTTT	CASSLVAGGTPRELFF
TRBD1	TRBJ2-7	.	TRBV27	TGTGCCAGCAGTCCACCCGGGACAGGGAACTACGAGCAGTACTTC	CASSPPGTGNYEQYF
.	TRBJ2-7	.	TRBV13	TGTGCCAGCAGCCGGAACAGGGACCCCTACGAGCAGTACTTC	CASSRNRDPYEQYF
.	TRBJ2-1	.	TRBV2	TGTGCCAGCAGTGAGAACGGGAGTTACAATGAGCAGTTCTTC	CASSENGSYNEQFF